The sequence of this T cell receptor (beta chain) was determined in a study of blood T cells in healthy people across ages. Together with a sample-barcoded 5' primer, a J-beta primer mix was included in a second PCR lasting roughly 6 to 12 cycles. TCRdb re-analysed the 5' RACE reads in MiXCR, keeping a single row per CDR3 protein. This sample has roughly 1,300,000 distinct CDR3 sequences, with almost 60% found just once. Losses at the gene ends were 4 bases for V and 2 bases for J; bases not matched to a gene: 5. CDR3 length: 15 residues. Germline CDR1 is SNHLY and CDR2 is FYNNEI. The sample comprised blood. The chain combines TRBV2 with TRBJ2-5; 9 bases are shared with TRBD1. This receptor was obtained from a man between 18 and 35 years old in good health. CDR3 DNA: TGTGCCAGCAGTGCGCGGGGACAGGGACAAGAGACCCAGTACTTC. It encodes CASSARGQGQETQYF. The whole variable domain, filled in from reference TRBV2 and TRBJ2-5, reads EPEVTQTPSHQVTQMGQEVILRCVPISNHLYFYWYRQILGQKVEFLVSFYNNEISEKSEIFDDQFSVERPDGSNFTLKIRSTKLEDSAMYFCASSARGQGQETQYFGPGTRLLVL.